A single sample is the source of the 9 T cell receptor beta chains below, sequenced in a study of shared clonotypes between healthy human individuals. TCRdb keeps only in-frame clones here, not all; method: immunoSEQ multiplex PCR. This table has approximately 500,000 clones, around 85% appearing once. Sequencing was carried out using PBMCs. These receptors all stem from a middle-aged woman in good health. Some clones in this sample may be carry-over from other donors' samples.

About this clone: This is likely an artifact of a read error, given a far larger clone one base away. Other DNA sequences in this sample translate to the same CDR3. The rearrangement uses TRBV11-2 and TRBJ2-1, with 12 bases fitting TRBD2. After removal of 4 bases from V and 5 bases from J, the junction contained 3 bases not matched to a gene. The CDR3 consists of 15 residues. CDR1 and CDR2 from the germline V gene are SGHAT and FQNNGV. CDR3 sequence reads: CASSSRLAGDNEQFF. The CDR3 nucleotides are TGTGCCAGCAGCTCTAGACTAGCGGGGGACAATGAGCAGTTCTTC.

Of note for this clone: With only one base between it and a far larger clone, this is likely a read error. The V gene is TRBV29-1, the J gene TRBJ2-3, with D maybe TRBD2 (6 bases). The CDR3 spans 14 residues. Germline V gene data show CDR1 as SQVTM and CDR2 as ANQGSEA. Trimming removed 5 bases at V and 4 bases at J, with 16 bases between. In nucleotides, the CDR3 is TGCAGCGTTTTCGGGGGTCCTGAGGCAGATACGCAGTATTTT. It specifies CSVFGGPEADTQYF.

The CDR3 sequence: CATSRGTGGNTGELFF. The CDR3 DNA is TGTGCCACCAGCAGAGGGACAGGGGGCAACACCGGGGAGCTGTTTTTT. The rearrangement links TRBV15 to TRBJ2-2; 11 positions match TRBD1. This CDR3 spans 16 amino acids. Germline CDR1 LNHNV, CDR2 YYDKDF (reference sequence). V shed 1 base and J 2 bases; nucleotides not matched to a gene: 0.

Note on this clone: Only one base separates this from a far larger clonotype, so it likely reflects a read error. The chain is built from TRBV30 and TRBJ1-5; no definite D call. The germline CDR1 and CDR2 sequences are GTSNPN and SVGIG (reference sequence). With 0 bases removed from V and 7 bases from J, the gap between germline ends came to 10 bases. CDR3 length: 13 residues. CDR3 DNA sequence: TGTGCCTGGAGTGTACTTGTGGACCAGCCCCAGCATTTT. Amino acid sequence: CAWSVLVDQPQHF. The full variable domain, completed using reference TRBV30 and TRBJ1-5, is SQTIHQWPATLVQPVGSPLSLECTVEGTSNPNLYWYRQAAGRGLQLLFYSVGIGQISSEVPQNLSASRPQDRQFILSSKKLLLSDSGFYLCAWSVLVDQPQHFGDGTRLSIL.

Notes on this clone: This likely stems from a read error, as it lies one base from a far larger clone. The chain recombines TRBV7-3 with TRBJ1-1; D gene uncertain. CDR3 length equals 13 residues. Germline V lookup: CDR1 SGHTA, CDR2 FQGTGA. This CDR3 reads CASSSNMNTEALF. CDR3 nucleotide sequence: TGTGCCAGCAGCTCCAATATGAACACTGAAGCTCTCTTT.

V gene TRBV30 combines with J gene TRBJ2-1, with TRBD2 matching over 7 bases. The CDR3 spans 17 residues. The V and J ends lost 0 bases and 2 bases, in that order; junction bases with no gene match: 10. CDR1 and CDR2 from the germline V gene are GTSNPN and SVGIG (reference sequence). CDR3 loop: CAWSVLRGLNTYNEQFF. DNA of the CDR3: TGTGCCTGGAGTGTACTGAGGGGACTAAATACCTACAATGAGCAGTTCTTC.

This clone has just one count. One end of the junction is discordant with germline, which a read error may explain. This CDR3 is also generated by other DNA sequences in the sample. CDR3 coding DNA: TGTGCCAGCAGCTTTGAGGTGAACACTGAGGCTTTCTTT. It is translated as CASSFEVNTEAFF. The V call is TRBV5-8, the J call TRBJ1-1; D is ambiguous. CDR3 length: 13 residues. In germline, CDR1 is SGHTS, CDR2 YDEGEE.

Comment on this clone: This is likely an artifact of a read error, given a far larger clone one base away. This chain uses TRBV30 with TRBJ1-1; D is unresolved. This CDR3 comprises 13 residues. V lost 1 base to trimming and J lost 5 bases, with 11 bases between them. CDR1 is GTSNPN and CDR2 is SVGIG in the germline V gene (reference sequence). The CDR3 bases are TGTGCCTGGAGTGATATAGCGGAGACTGAAGCTTTCTTT. This codes for CAWSDIAETEAFF.

This clone was observed a few times. The genes are TRBV18 and TRBJ1-1; tentatively, D is TRBD1 (5 bases). Germline loops: CDR1 KGHSH, CDR2 LQKENI. CDR3 length: 13 amino acids. Trimming took off 3 bases at V and 3 bases at J, with 8 bases between the two ends. The CDR3 DNA reads TGTGCCAGCTCACCCCAAGGGGACACTGAAGCTTTCTTT. The encoded protein is CASSPQGDTEAFF.